The 21 T cell receptor beta chains reported below all come from one sample, sequenced in a study of early T cells in non-severe SARS-CoV-2 infection. TCRdb processed the 5' RACE reads anew with MiXCR; each CDR3 protein has one entry. The top ten hold approximately 4.7% of the sample, which has 85,000 to 100,000 distinct CDR3 sequences, 11% seen once. The material sequenced was whole blood, taken at baseline. Receptors originate from an adult who was a healthcare worker with PCR-confirmed SARS-CoV-2 infection or an uninfected control (not recorded which).

The chain employs TRBV27 and TRBJ2-3; D remains unclear. The germline CDR1 and CDR2 sequences are MNHEY and SMNVEV (reference sequence). The V and J ends lost 4 bases and 2 bases respectively, with 19 bases between them. The CDR3 is 17 residues long. The CDR3 DNA follows: TGTGCCAGCAGTTCCCCCTCGGTGACTCCGATCACAGATACGCAGTATTTT. It translates to CASSSPSVTPITDTQYF.

This sequence joins TRBV7-3 and TRBJ2-3; the D gene is possibly TRBD2 (5 bases). This CDR3 region has 14 residues. Trimming stripped 2 bases from V and 14 bases from J, with 20 bases between. Germline V gene data show CDR1 as SGHTA and CDR2 as FQGTGA. For the CDR3, the DNA is TGTGCCAGCAGCTTAGGAACTAGTAGTCCCCTGCGGTATTTT. As protein: CASSLGTSSPLRYF.

This clonotype was counted only a few times. The CDR3 DNA sequence: TGTGCCACAAACAGGGGTATGAACACTGAAGCTTTCTTT. Its translation: CATNRGMNTEAFF. The chain recombines TRBV6-5 with TRBJ1-1; the match to TRBD1 covers 7 bases. This CDR3 contains 13 residues. V lost 10 bases to trimming and J lost 0 bases; unmatched junction nucleotides: 5. The germline CDR1 and CDR2 sequences are MNHEY and SVGAGI.

Many counts were recorded for this clonotype. This rearrangement joins TRBV7-8 to TRBJ2-1; TRBD2 matches at 9 bases. CDR1 SGHVS and CDR2 FQNEAQ come from the germline V gene. Trimming took 6 bases from V and 8 from J; bases not matched to a gene: 17. The CDR3 loop spans 17 amino acids. The CDR3 region is CASSFPRGGSGSHEQFF. CDR3 bases: TGTGCCAGCAGTTTCCCACGTGGGGGTAGCGGGAGCCATGAGCAGTTCTTC.

This clonotype showed up many times. The rearrangement joins TRBV4-3 to TRBJ1-3; 7 nucleotides match TRBD1. This CDR3 has 17 residues. Germline V gene lookup returns CDR1 LGHNA and CDR2 YSLEER. Germline trimming cut 0 bases from V and 1 base from J; bases unmatched to any gene: 6. CDR3 sequence reads: CASSQDQGVSSGNTIYF. CDR3 in DNA: TGCGCCAGCAGCCAAGACCAGGGGGTATCATCTGGAAACACCATATATTTT.

In this sample, this clonotype turned up a few times. The V and J genes are TRBV20-1 and TRBJ1-1; D is uncertain. In germline, CDR1 is DFQATT, CDR2 SNEGSKA (reference sequence). This CDR3 contains 11 residues. V lost 5 bases to trimming and J lost 4 bases, with 8 bases between them. The CDR3 here is CSALLVTEAFF. In nucleotides, the CDR3 is TGCAGTGCTCTTTTGGTCACTGAAGCTTTCTTT.

There are many counts of this clonotype. The chain has TRBV20-1 and TRBJ2-7, with 9 bases matching TRBD1. With 0 bases clipped from V and 7 bases from J, the junction kept 7 bases outside the gene matches. CDR1 is DFQATT and CDR2 is SNEGSKA in the germline V gene (reference sequence). The CDR3 runs to 14 residues. The DNA of the CDR3 is TGCAGTGCTAGAGATCCTGACAGGGGGTTGGAGCAGTACTTC. This gives the protein CSARDPDRGLEQYF.

This clonotype showed up many times. J is TRBJ1-1 and V is TRBV10-3, with D possibly matching TRBD1 (6 bases). This CDR3 spans 13 amino acids. V was cut by 6 bases and J by 1 base, with 9 bases left in between. Germline assignment: CDR1 ENHRY and CDR2 SYGVKD. The CDR3 DNA is TGTGCCATCAGAGAGACAGGGAACACTGAAGCTTTCTTT. Its translation: CAIRETGNTEAFF.

The CDR3 nucleotides are TGTGCCAGCAGCTCCCGACAGGGTTCGCGGGAGCAGTACTTC. Translating gives CASSSRQGSREQYF. V and J are TRBV11-1 and TRBJ2-7, with 7 nucleotides matching TRBD1. The CDR3 is made up of 14 amino acids. V was clipped by 4 bases and J by 7 bases; unmatched bases: 10. Germline V gene sequence: CDR1 SGHAT, CDR2 FQDESV (reference sequence).

This clonotype has just a few counts. This chain connects TRBV7-3 to TRBJ1-2; the D gene is possibly TRBD1 (5 bases). Germline assignment: CDR1 SGHTA and CDR2 FQGTGA. The length of the CDR3 is 13 residues. The germline V and J ends were trimmed by 5 bases and 6 bases, with 13 bases remaining between them. CDR3 residues: CASSTGPTDGYTF. CDR3 DNA sequence: TGTGCCAGCAGCACCGGGCCGACAGATGGCTACACCTTC.

This clonotype was seen repeatedly, ten times or more. CDR3 sequence (DNA): TGTGCCAGCAGCGTAGGAGGCTCGAACCTTCTCACCCGCTCGCTCTACAATGAGCAGTTCTTC. Its protein product is CASSVGGSNLLTRSLYNEQFF. The chain is built from TRBV9 and TRBJ2-1; unclear D gene. Trimming took 0 bases from V and 3 from J, leaving 28 bases between them. This CDR3 is 21 amino acids long. CDR1 is SGDLS and CDR2 is YYNGEE in the germline V gene.

This clonotype occurred a few times. The V call is TRBV6-6, the J call TRBJ2-3; no reliable D call. CDR3 size: 15 residues. V lost 8 bases and J 4 bases, leaving 19 bases between the germline ends. Germline CDR1 MNHNY, CDR2 SVGAGI (reference sequence). CDR3 DNA sequence: TGTGCCAGCCTTGAAGGGCAGGCATGGGCAGATACGCAGTATTTT. The encoded protein is CASLEGQAWADTQYF.

The chain employs TRBV7-3 and TRBJ2-3, with a tentative D call TRBD1 (6 bases). The CDR3 length is 15 residues. In germline, CDR1 is SGHTA, CDR2 FQGTGA. The V end was cut by 1 base, the J end by 9 bases, with 17 bases between. CDR3 sequence (DNA): TGTGCCAGCAGCTTAAATGGGGGCCAGATGGGGACGCAGTATTTT. This translates into CASSLNGGQMGTQYF. Full variable domain (remainder filled in from reference TRBV7-3 and TRBJ2-3): GAGVSQTPSNKVTEKGKYVELRCDPISGHTALYWYRQSLGQGPEFLIYFQGTGAADDSGLPNDRFFAVRPEGSVSTLKIQRTERGDSAVYLCASSLNGGQMGTQYFGPGTRLTVL.

At least ten counts were recorded for this clonotype. J is TRBJ1-1 and V is TRBV19; TRBD1 is a possible D gene (5 bases). Germline values: CDR1 LNHDA, CDR2 SQIVND (reference sequence). The CDR3 extends over 14 amino acids. Trimming pared 7 bases from V and 5 bases from J, leaving 17 bases between. CDR3 sequence: CASIRADSRTEAFF. CDR3 in DNA: TGTGCCAGTATCCGCGCAGACAGCAGGACTGAAGCTTTCTTT.

Many counts were recorded for this clonotype. The chain employs TRBV6-4 and TRBJ1-1; weak D call: TRBD1 (5 bases). Trimming took 3 bases from V and 1 from J, leaving 6 bases between them. Germline V CDR1 and CDR2: MRHNA, SNTAGT. This CDR3 has 13 residues. The CDR3 reads CASSETENTEAFF. CDR3 DNA: TGTGCCAGCAGTGAGACAGAGAACACTGAAGCTTTCTTT.

The chain recombines TRBV6-5 with TRBJ1-4, with D maybe TRBD1 (5 bases). V was cut by 8 bases and J by 8 bases, with 15 bases left in between. Germline CDR1 is MNHEY and CDR2 is SVGAGI. The CDR3 has 13 residues. Written as DNA, the CDR3 is TGTGCCAGCTCCACAGGTCCTGGGGAAAAACTGTTTTTT. Protein product: CASSTGPGEKLFF.

This clonotype showed up many times. This sequence joins TRBV25-1 and TRBJ2-3; D is uncertain. Deletions cut 5 bases from V and 0 bases from J, with 9 bases between. From germline, CDR1 is MGHDK and CDR2 SYGVNS. CDR3 length: 14 amino acids. For the CDR3, the DNA is TGTGCCAGCAGTCCTCGACTGAGCACAGATACGCAGTATTTT. Its protein product is CASSPRLSTDTQYF.

The chain employs TRBV29-1 and TRBJ1-1; D gene uncertain. The germline V gene encodes CDR1 SQVTM and CDR2 ANQGSEA. CDR3 length equals 11 residues. The V end lost 2 bases, the J end lost 7 bases, and 8 bases lay between the germline ends. The chain's CDR3 is CSVEPTVEAFF. CDR3 nucleotides: TGCAGCGTTGAACCGACGGTTGAAGCTTTCTTT.

This clonotype is categorized as medium-sized. This sequence joins TRBV19 and TRBJ1-5; weak D call: TRBD1 (6 bases). Germline lookup yields CDR1 LNHDA and CDR2 SQIVND (reference sequence). V gave up 4 bases and J gave up 6 bases, with 10 bases separating them. The CDR3 is 13 amino acids. In DNA, the CDR3 is TGTGCCAGTAGTAAACAGGGTGCTCAGCCCCAGCATTTT. Translated: CASSKQGAQPQHF.

This clonotype showed up many times. This chain joins TRBV11-1 and TRBJ1-1; D is perhaps TRBD1 (6 bases). CDR1 and CDR2 from the germline V gene are SGHAT and FQDESV (reference sequence). Trimming took off 4 bases at V and 0 bases at J, with 15 bases between the two ends. The CDR3 has 16 amino acids. In DNA form, the CDR3 reads TGTGCCAGCAGCTATATAACGGGACACATGAACACTGAAGCTTTCTTT. Encoded protein: CASSYITGHMNTEAFF.

This clonotype has ten or more counts. The chain recombines TRBV29-1 with TRBJ2-1; the match to TRBD2 covers 10 bases. The ends lost 4 bases at V and 6 bases at J; junction bases unmatched: 6. The CDR3 loop spans 14 amino acids. Germline assignment: CDR1 SQVTM and CDR2 ANQGSEA. CDR3 residues: CSVVVVAGGNEQFF. CDR3 coding DNA: TGCAGCGTTGTCGTGGTAGCGGGAGGCAATGAGCAGTTCTTC.